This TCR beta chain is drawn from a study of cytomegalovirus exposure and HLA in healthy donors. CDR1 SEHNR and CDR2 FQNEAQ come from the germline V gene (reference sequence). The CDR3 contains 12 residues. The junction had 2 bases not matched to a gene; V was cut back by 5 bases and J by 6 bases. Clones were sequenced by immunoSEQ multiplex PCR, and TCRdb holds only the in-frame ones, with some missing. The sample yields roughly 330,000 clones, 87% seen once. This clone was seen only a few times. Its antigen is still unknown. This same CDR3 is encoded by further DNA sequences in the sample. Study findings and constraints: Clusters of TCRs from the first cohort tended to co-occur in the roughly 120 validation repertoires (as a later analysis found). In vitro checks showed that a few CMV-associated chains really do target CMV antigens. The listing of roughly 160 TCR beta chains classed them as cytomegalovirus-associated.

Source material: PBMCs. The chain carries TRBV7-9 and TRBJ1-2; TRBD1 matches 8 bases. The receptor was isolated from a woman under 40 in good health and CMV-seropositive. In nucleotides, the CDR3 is TGTGCCAGCAGCCTGACAGGGGATGGCTACACCTTC. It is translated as CASSLTGDGYTF.